These 3 T cell receptor beta chains came from one sample sequenced in a study of T cell responses to AZD1222 COVID-19 vaccine. The method was immunoSEQ multiplex PCR; TCRdb's version includes in-frame clones alone and lacks a portion of them. The sample lists over 60,000 clones; around nine tenths were seen once. The input for sequencing was peripheral blood, taken 28 days after the second dose of the MenACWY control vaccine. The receptors derive from an adult who received the MenACWY meningococcal vaccine as a control.

For the CDR3, the DNA is TGCAGCGTTGGTGCAGGCCCTTCCTACGAGCAGTACTTC. Translation: CSVGAGPSYEQYF. This rearrangement joins TRBV29-1 to TRBJ2-7; D uncertain. Trimming took off 4 bases at V and 1 base at J, with 11 bases between the two ends. There are 13 residues in the CDR3. Per the germline V gene, CDR1 is SQVTM and CDR2 is ANQGSEA.

The rearrangement uses TRBV20-1 and TRBJ1-5; 8 positions match TRBD1. V shed 7 bases and J 13 bases; nucleotides not matched to a gene: 9. CDR3 length: 11 amino acids. Per germline, CDR1 DFQATT and CDR2 SNEGSKA (reference sequence). This CDR3 is CSGQGPSDQHF. The DNA for the CDR3 is TGCAGTGGACAGGGGCCCTCAGATCAGCATTTT.

The chain recombines TRBV28 with TRBJ1-6; 12 bases match TRBD1. CDR1 is MDHEN and CDR2 is SYDVKM in the germline V gene. The CDR3 has 16 residues. With 11 bases clipped from V and 7 bases from J, the junction kept 12 bases outside the gene matches. CDR3 protein: CAGKGQGAGRNSPLHF. CDR3 in DNA: TGTGCCGGAAAGGGACAGGGGGCAGGTAGAAATTCACCCCTCCACTTT.